These 22 T cell receptor beta chains came from one sample sequenced in a study of CD8+ T cells in alopecia areata. Reverse transcription of extracted RNA yielded cDNA, which provided the sequencing template. Repertoires were generated with immunoSEQ multiplex PCR, while TCRdb's copy carries only in-frame clones and drops some. The table records about 110,000 clones, approximately 61% of them present only once. Material: NKG2D-low CD8+ T cells sorted from blood. The receptors here all came from a human donor with alopecia areata.

This clone was observed a handful of times. The chain uses TRBV7-8 and TRBJ2-2; D assignment may be TRBD1 or TRBD2 (5 bases each). V shed 5 bases and J shed 4 bases, with 14 bases lying between them. CDR1 is SGHVS, CDR2 FQNEAQ, per germline. This CDR3 region has 15 residues. The CDR3 protein is CASSDTPGATGELFF. The CDR3, as DNA: TGTGCCAGCAGCGACACCCCCGGGGCCACCGGGGAGCTGTTTTTT. The full variable domain, rest sourced from reference TRBV7-8 and TRBJ2-2, is GAGVSQSPRYKVAKRGQDVALRCDPISGHVSLFWYQQALGQGPEFLTYFQNEAQLDKSGLPSDRFFAERPEGSVSTLKIQRTQQEDSAVYLCASSDTPGATGELFFGEGSRLTVL.

This chain uses TRBV28 with TRBJ2-2; unclear D gene. Germline CDR1 reads MDHEN; CDR2 reads SYDVKM. The CDR3 is made up of 15 amino acids. Deletions cut 3 bases from V and 5 bases from J, with 13 bases between. The CDR3 loop reads CASSFLSGFTGELFF. CDR3 in DNA: TGTGCCAGCAGTTTTTTGTCAGGTTTTACCGGGGAGCTGTTTTTT.

The CDR3 protein is CASSRDRGTDTQYF. The CDR3 DNA reads as TGTGCCAGTAGCCGGGACCGAGGCACAGATACGCAGTATTTT. The J gene is TRBJ2-3, the V gene TRBV19; D may match TRBD1 or TRBD2 (5 bases each). V was cut by 6 bases and J by 1 base, with 11 bases left in between. Germline V CDR1 and CDR2: LNHDA, SQIVND (reference sequence). There are 14 residues in the CDR3.

This rearrangement joins TRBV6-5 to TRBJ2-3, with D possibly matching TRBD2 (6 bases). Germline assignment: CDR1 MNHEY and CDR2 SVGAGI. V was cut by 2 bases and J by 0 bases, with 12 bases left in between. The CDR3 runs 16 residues. CDR3 DNA: TGTGCCAGCAGTTACGAGGTAGCGGCGAGCACAGATACGCAGTATTTT. This sequence encodes CASSYEVAASTDTQYF.

The V and J genes are TRBV29-1 and TRBJ2-2; D might be TRBD1 or TRBD2, each matching 5 bases. The CDR3 is 15 residues long. Trimming took off 6 bases at V and 2 bases at J, with 16 bases between the two ends. Germline CDR1 SQVTM, CDR2 ANQGSEA. CDR3 region: CSVAGTADNTGELFF. The CDR3 nucleotides are TGCAGCGTCGCCGGGACGGCCGATAACACCGGGGAGCTGTTTTTT.

The chain has TRBV29-1 and TRBJ2-3; 10 bases match TRBD1. V trimming: 2 bases; J trimming: 4 bases; junction bases outside the gene matches: 12. The CDR3 spans 17 residues. CDR1 and CDR2 (germline): SQVTM, ANQGSEA. The CDR3 sequence: CSVETGQGLGTADTQYF. The CDR3 bases are TGCAGCGTTGAAACGGGACAGGGGTTAGGCACAGCAGATACGCAGTATTTT.

The chain has TRBV14 and TRBJ2-1; D perhaps matches TRBD1 (5 bases). The germline V and J ends were trimmed by 1 base and 4 bases, with 8 bases remaining between them. This CDR3 region has 14 residues. CDR1 and CDR2 from the germline V gene are SGHDN and FVKESK. This chain's CDR3 is CASSQVGPYNEQFF. CDR3 DNA: TGTGCCAGCAGCCAAGTGGGGCCTTACAATGAGCAGTTCTTC.

V is TRBV20-1 and J is TRBJ2-2; D gene uncertain. Germline CDR1 reads DFQATT; CDR2 reads SNEGSKA (reference sequence). The CDR3 contains 11 residues. V lost 4 bases, J lost 3 bases, and 3 bases lay in between. In nucleotides, the CDR3 is TGCAGTGCTACCCACACCGGGGAGCTGTTTTTT. Amino acid sequence: CSATHTGELFF.

In DNA, the CDR3 is TGCAGCGGACAAACGTCGGCGGCTTCTAACTATGGCTACACCTTC. Translation: CSGQTSAASNYGYTF. This rearrangement joins TRBV29-1 to TRBJ1-2; D unclear. Deletions cut 7 bases from V and 0 bases from J, with 18 bases between. This CDR3 comprises 15 residues. CDR1 is SQVTM and CDR2 is ANQGSEA in the germline V gene.

This clone turned up a few times. CDR3 amino acids: CASSWGGNEQFF. CDR3 nucleotides: TGTGCCAGCAGTTGGGGGGGCAATGAGCAGTTCTTC. The chain has TRBV27 and TRBJ2-1; 7 bases map to TRBD2. V was pared by 4 bases and J by 6 bases, with 0 bases of the junction left unmatched. Germline CDR1 and CDR2: MNHEY and SMNVEV (reference sequence). The CDR3 is made up of 12 amino acids.

This clone was seen a handful of times. This chain connects TRBV7-9 to TRBJ2-3; 7 bases line up with TRBD1. V was pared by 2 bases and J by 3 bases, with 5 bases of the junction left unmatched. The CDR3 totals 15 residues. Germline-derived CDR1 and CDR2 are SEHNR and FQNEAQ (reference sequence). This CDR3 is CASSLPGQWTDTQYF. The CDR3 nucleotides read TGTGCCAGCAGCTTACCGGGACAGTGGACAGATACGCAGTATTTT. Based on the CDR3 plus reference TRBV7-9 and TRBJ2-3, the full variable domain is DTGVSQNPRHKITKRGQNVTFRCDPISEHNRLYWYRQTLGQGPEFLTYFQNEAQLEKSRLLSDRFSAERPKGSFSTLEIQRTEQGDSAMYLCASSLPGQWTDTQYFGPGTRLTVL.

This clone was seen a few times. The V gene is TRBV19, the J gene TRBJ1-1; D is possibly TRBD1 (5 bases). CDR1 LNHDA and CDR2 SQIVND come from the germline V gene (reference sequence). Trimming stripped 1 base from V and 3 bases from J, with 9 bases between. This CDR3 contains 14 residues. The CDR3 DNA reads as TGTGCCAGTAGTATAGGTCTCAGGGACACTGAAGCTTTCTTT. It translates to CASSIGLRDTEAFF.

This chain uses TRBV19 with TRBJ2-7; 8 nucleotides align to TRBD1. The CDR3 contains 15 residues. In germline, CDR1 is LNHDA, CDR2 SQIVND (reference sequence). Unmatched junction bases numbered 8, after V lost 5 bases and J lost 2 bases. The CDR3 bases are TGTGCCAGTAGTCATGGACAGGGTCCCCCCTACGAGCAGTACTTC. It codes for CASSHGQGPPYEQYF.

The J gene is TRBJ2-1, the V gene TRBV5-1; D unresolved. The ends were cut back, 3 bases at V and 2 bases at J, with 3 bases in the middle. There are 12 residues in the CDR3. Germline-derived CDR1 and CDR2 are SGHRS and YFSETQ. In DNA form, the CDR3 reads TGCGCCAGCAGCTCTACCTACAATGAGCAGTTCTTC. It specifies CASSSTYNEQFF. The complete variable domain, with remaining parts taken from reference TRBV5-1 and TRBJ2-1, reads KAGVTQTPRYLIKTRGQQVTLSCSPISGHRSVSWYQQTPGQGLQFLFEYFSETQRNKGNFPGRFSGRQFSNSRSEMNVSTLELGDSALYLCASSSTYNEQFFGPGTRLTVL.

In the case of this clone: This specimen includes other DNA sequences encoding the same CDR3. V gene TRBV9 combines with J gene TRBJ2-7; D is undetermined. V was cut by 2 bases and J by 6 bases, with 9 bases left in between. CDR1 SGDLS and CDR2 YYNGEE come from the germline V gene. The CDR3 extends over 12 amino acids. The CDR3 region is CASSVNSGEQYF. CDR3 nucleotide sequence: TGTGCCAGCAGCGTCAACTCGGGCGAGCAGTACTTC.

The CDR3 sequence is CASRPTGLEEQYF. The DNA for the CDR3 is TGTGCCAGCAGACCTACAGGGTTGGAAGAGCAGTACTTC. The chain uses TRBV2 and TRBJ2-7; a weak D match, TRBD1 (6 bases). Germline CDR1 is SNHLY and CDR2 is FYNNEI. Trimming pared 6 bases from V and 7 bases from J, leaving 16 bases between. This CDR3 is built from 13 residues.

The chain carries TRBV29-1 and TRBJ2-7; 7 bases agree with TRBD1. Trimming removed 6 bases from V and 0 bases from J; junction bases left unmatched: 5. This CDR3 has 13 amino acids. Per germline, CDR1 SQVTM and CDR2 ANQGSEA. CDR3 sequence: CSVPGTVSYEQYF. CDR3 sequence (DNA): TGCAGCGTACCCGGGACAGTCTCCTACGAGCAGTACTTC.

This clone turned up a few times. Other DNA sequences in the same sample also yield this CDR3. This rearrangement joins TRBV7-9 to TRBJ2-7; D may correspond to TRBD1 or TRBD2 (5 bases each). This CDR3 comprises 12 residues. Germline V CDR1 and CDR2: SEHNR, FQNEAQ (reference sequence). Deletions cut 5 bases from V and 3 bases from J, with 8 bases between. The CDR3 region has the DNA TGTGCCAGCAGCCTGGGGGTCTACGAGCAGTACTTC. Its protein product is CASSLGVYEQYF.

The chain has TRBV9 and TRBJ2-4; TRBD1 matches at 9 bases. Per the germline V gene, CDR1 is SGDLS and CDR2 is YYNGEE. V was pared by 0 bases and J by 3 bases, with 4 bases of the junction left unmatched. This CDR3 comprises 16 residues. Here the CDR3 DNA reads TGTGCCAGCAGCGTAGGGACAGGGGCGTTCAAAAACATTCAGTACTTC. The encoded protein is CASSVGTGAFKNIQYF.

The rearrangement joins TRBV2 to TRBJ1-1, with D unclear. Germline CDR1 SNHLY, CDR2 FYNNEI. CDR3 size: 13 residues. Trimming removed 6 bases from V and 2 bases from J, with 10 bases in between. As DNA, the CDR3 is TGTGCCAGCAGGTTAGGGCCCAACACTGAAGCTTTCTTT. Translation gives CASRLGPNTEAFF.

This clone was seen only a few times. The chain has TRBV2 and TRBJ2-1; 7 bases are a match to TRBD2. The CDR3 spans 13 residues. The V gene's germline CDR1 is SNHLY and CDR2 FYNNEI. The trim removed 7 bases at V and 3 bases at J, leaving 3 bases unmatched. The DNA for the CDR3 is TGTGCCAGCACGGGAGGACTCTACAATGAGCAGTTCTTC. Its translation is CASTGGLYNEQFF.

J is TRBJ2-1 and V is TRBV12-1; TRBD2, as called in the table, went unchecked against the DNA. TRBV12-1 is termed a pseudogene. The CDR3 consists of 18 residues. The CDR3 nucleotides read TGTGCCAGCAGCTTTGTAGGCGGGACTAGCGGGATGAACAATGAGCAGTTCTTC. The encoded protein is CASSFVGGTSGMNNEQFF.